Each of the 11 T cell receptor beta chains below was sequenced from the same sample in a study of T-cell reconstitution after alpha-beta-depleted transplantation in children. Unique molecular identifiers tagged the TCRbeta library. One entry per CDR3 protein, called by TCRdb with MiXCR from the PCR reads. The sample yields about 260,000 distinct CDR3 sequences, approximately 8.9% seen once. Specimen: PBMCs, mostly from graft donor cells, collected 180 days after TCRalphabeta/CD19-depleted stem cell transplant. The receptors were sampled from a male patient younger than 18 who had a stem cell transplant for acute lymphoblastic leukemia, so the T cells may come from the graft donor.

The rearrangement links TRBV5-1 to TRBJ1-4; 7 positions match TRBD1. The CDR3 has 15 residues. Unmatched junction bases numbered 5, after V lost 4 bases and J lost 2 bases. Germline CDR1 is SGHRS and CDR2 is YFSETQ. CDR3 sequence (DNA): TGCGCCAGCAGCCGGACAGGCGCTACTAATGAAAAACTGTTTTTT. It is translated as CASSRTGATNEKLFF.

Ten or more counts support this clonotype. The chain's CDR3 is CASSSLWGETQYF. For the CDR3, the DNA is TGTGCCAGCAGTTCCCTCTGGGGAGAGACCCAGTACTTC. V gene TRBV25-1 combines with J gene TRBJ2-5; D gene ambiguous. The CDR3 spans 13 residues. The germline CDR1 and CDR2 sequences are MGHDK and SYGVNS. V was shortened by 5 bases and J by 4 bases, with 11 bases between the two germline ends.

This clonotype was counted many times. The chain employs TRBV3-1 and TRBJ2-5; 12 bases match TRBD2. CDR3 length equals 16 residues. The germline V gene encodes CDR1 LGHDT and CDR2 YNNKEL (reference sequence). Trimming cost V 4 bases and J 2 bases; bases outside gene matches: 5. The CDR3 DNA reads TGTGCCAGCAGCCTCCCACTAGCGGGGGGACAAGAGACCCAGTACTTC. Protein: CASSLPLAGGQETQYF.

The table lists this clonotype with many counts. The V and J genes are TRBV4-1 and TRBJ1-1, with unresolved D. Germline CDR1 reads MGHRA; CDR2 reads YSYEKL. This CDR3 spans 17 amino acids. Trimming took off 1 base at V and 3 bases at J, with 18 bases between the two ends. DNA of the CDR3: TGCGCCAGCAGCCAAGTCCCTCTGAAAGGTAGCTACACTGAAGCTTTCTTT. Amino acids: CASSQVPLKGSYTEAFF.

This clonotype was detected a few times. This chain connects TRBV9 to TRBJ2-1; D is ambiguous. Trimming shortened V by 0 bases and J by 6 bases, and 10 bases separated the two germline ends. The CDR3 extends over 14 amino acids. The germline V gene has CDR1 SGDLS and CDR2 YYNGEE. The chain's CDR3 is CASSVGGSGNEQFF. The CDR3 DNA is TGTGCCAGCAGCGTAGGCGGCTCGGGCAATGAGCAGTTCTTC.

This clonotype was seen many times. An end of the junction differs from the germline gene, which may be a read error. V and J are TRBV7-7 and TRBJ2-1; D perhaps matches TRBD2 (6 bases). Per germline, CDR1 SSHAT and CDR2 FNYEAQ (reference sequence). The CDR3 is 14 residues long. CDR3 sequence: CASSLVPGVGEQFF. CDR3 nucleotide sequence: TGTGCTAGCAGCTTAGTGCCGGGGGTAGGGGAGCAGTTCTTC. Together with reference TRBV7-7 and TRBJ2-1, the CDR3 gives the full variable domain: GAGVSQSPRYKVTKRGQDVTLRCDPISSHATLYWYQQALGQGPEFLTYFNYEAQPDKSGLPSDRFSAERPEGSISTLTIQRTEQRDSAMYRCASSLVPGVGEQFFGPGTRLTVL.

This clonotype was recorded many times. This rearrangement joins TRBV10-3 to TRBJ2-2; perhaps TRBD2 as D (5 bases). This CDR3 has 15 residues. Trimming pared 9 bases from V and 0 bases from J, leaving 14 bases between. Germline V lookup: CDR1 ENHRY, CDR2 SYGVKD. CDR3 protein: CAMGEGNANTGELFF. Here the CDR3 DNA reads TGTGCCATGGGAGAGGGCAACGCGAACACCGGGGAGCTGTTTTTT.

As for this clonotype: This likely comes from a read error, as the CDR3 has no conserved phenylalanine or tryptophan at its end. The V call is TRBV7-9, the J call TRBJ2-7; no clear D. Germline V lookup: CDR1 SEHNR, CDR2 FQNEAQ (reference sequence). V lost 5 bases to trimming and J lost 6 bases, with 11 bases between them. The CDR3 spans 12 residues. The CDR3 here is CASSPNRAEQYS. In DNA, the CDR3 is TGTGCCAGCAGCCCTAACAGAGCCGAGCAGTACTCC.

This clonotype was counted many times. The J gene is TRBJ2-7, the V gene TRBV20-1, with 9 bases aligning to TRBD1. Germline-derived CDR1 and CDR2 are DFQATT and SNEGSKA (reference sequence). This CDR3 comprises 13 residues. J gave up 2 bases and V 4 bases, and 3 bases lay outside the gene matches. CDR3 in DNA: TGCAGTGCTAAGGGGACAGGGCCCTACGAGCAGTACTTC. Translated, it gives CSAKGTGPYEQYF.

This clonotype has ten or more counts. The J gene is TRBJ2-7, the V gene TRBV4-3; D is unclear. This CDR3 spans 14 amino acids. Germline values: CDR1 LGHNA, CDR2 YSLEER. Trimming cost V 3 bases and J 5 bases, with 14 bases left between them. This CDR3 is CASSHSVQHHEQYF. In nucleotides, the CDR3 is TGCGCCAGCAGCCATTCCGTCCAGCACCACGAGCAGTACTTC.

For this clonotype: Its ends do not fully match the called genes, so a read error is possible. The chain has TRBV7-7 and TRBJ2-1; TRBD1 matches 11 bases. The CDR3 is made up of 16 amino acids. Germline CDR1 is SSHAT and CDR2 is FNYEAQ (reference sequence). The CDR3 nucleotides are TGTGCTAGCAGCTTAAGTGGGACAGGGGGTCGGAATGAGCAGTTCTTC. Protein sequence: CASSLSGTGGRNEQFF.